This entry features one T cell receptor (beta chain) sequence. The entry originates in a study of blood T cell repertoires in COVID-19. Generated by immunoSEQ multiplex PCR, the TCRdb table keeps only in-frame clones and is missing some. This table holds about 60,000 clones, about 84% found once. Sequencing was performed on peripheral blood. The clonotype comes from a human donor in a cohort sampled during active COVID-19.

The CDR3 coding sequence is TGTGCCAGCAGCGCCTACGAGCAGTACTTC. Its protein product is CASSAYEQYF. The chain employs TRBV6-5 and TRBJ2-7; D not certain. This CDR3 has 10 residues. From germline, CDR1 is MNHEY and CDR2 SVGAGI. Trimming removed 6 bases at V and 2 bases at J, with 2 bases between.